The 22 T cell receptor beta chains presented below share a single source sample, sequenced in a study of molecular identifiers for immune sequencing clone quantification. TCRdb fed the PCR reads into MiXCR, producing one record per CDR3 protein. The sample has 550,000 to 750,000 distinct CDR3 sequences, just under 20% seen once. The sequenced material came from naive CD8+ T cells from blood, with Jurkat cell RNA spiked in. The subset denotes: FACS-sorted CD8+CD4-CCR7+CD45RA+ naive T cells. Source of these receptors: a human donor in good health. Some libraries in this study had Jurkat cell RNA spiked in.

This clonotype came up a few times. This chain links TRBV5-6 with TRBJ1-3, with D possibly TRBD1 on 6 matching bases. V was clipped by 0 bases and J by 4 bases, with 11 bases between them. The CDR3 consists of 15 residues. CDR1 is SGHDT and CDR2 is YYEEEE in the germline V gene. The CDR3 DNA is TGTGCCAGCAGCTTGGAGGGGACACAGGGAAACACCATATATTTT. It yields the protein CASSLEGTQGNTIYF.

Ten or more counts support this clonotype. The rearrangement uses TRBV5-1 and TRBJ1-6; D is undetermined. The ends were cut back, 0 bases at V and 7 bases at J, with 8 bases in the middle. CDR3 length equals 14 residues. From germline, CDR1 is SGHRS and CDR2 YFSETQ. CDR3 in DNA: TGCGCCAGCAGCTTGGATACGGGGAATTCACCCCTCCACTTT. Protein product: CASSLDTGNSPLHF.

On this clonotype: A read error may produce the germline difference seen at one junction end. This chain uses TRBV5-8 with TRBJ2-7; D remains unclear. The germline V gene has CDR1 SGHTS and CDR2 YDEGEE. The CDR3 spans 8 residues. The CDR3 nucleotides are TGTGCCAGCAGTACGTTTTTCTTC. It translates to CASSTFFF. Full variable domain (missing parts from reference TRBV5-8 and TRBJ2-7): EAGVTQSPTHLIKTRGQQATLRCSPISGHTSVYWYQQALGLGLQFLLWYDEGEERNRGNFPPRFSGRQFPNYSSELNVNALELEDSALYLCASSTFFFGPGTRLTVT.

The chain joins TRBV20-1 to TRBJ2-1; 9 bases are shared with TRBD2. The germline gives CDR1 DFQATT, CDR2 SNEGSKA (reference sequence). CDR3 size: 13 residues. J was trimmed by 5 bases and V by 8 bases; bases with no gene match: 7. CDR3 in amino acids: CSFLAGTNNEQFF. CDR3 coding DNA: TGCAGTTTCCTAGCGGGAACCAACAATGAGCAGTTCTTC.

This clonotype was recorded at least ten times. The chain is built from TRBV5-1 and TRBJ2-1; D call uncertain. Trimming shortened V by 1 base and J by 2 bases, and 4 bases separated the two germline ends. The CDR3 spans 13 residues. The germline V gene encodes CDR1 SGHRS and CDR2 YFSETQ. The CDR3 loop is CASSLPAYNEQFF. In nucleotides, the CDR3 is TGCGCCAGCAGCTTGCCGGCCTACAATGAGCAGTTCTTC. Full variable domain (outside the CDR3, taken from reference TRBV5-1 and TRBJ2-1): KAGVTQTPRYLIKTRGQQVTLSCSPISGHRSVSWYQQTPGQGLQFLFEYFSETQRNKGNFPGRFSGRQFSNSRSEMNVSTLELGDSALYLCASSLPAYNEQFFGPGTRLTVL.

As regards this clonotype: A read error may produce the germline difference seen at one junction end. The V gene is TRBV11-2, the J gene TRBJ2-2; D tentatively reads TRBD1 or TRBD2 (5 bases each). The CDR3 covers 14 residues. Germline-derived CDR1 and CDR2 are SGHAT and FQNNGV. The CDR3 loop reads CASSLGPNTGELLF. CDR3 bases: TGTGCCAGCAGCTTGGGACCTAACACCGGGGAGCTGCTTTTT.

Notes on this clonotype: This clone may be a read error of a much larger clone one base away. CDR3 protein: CSASRDSAWGPEQYF. The CDR3 DNA follows: TGCAGTGCTAGTAGGGATTCGGCTTGGGGGCCCGAGCAGTACTTC. This chain uses TRBV20-1 with TRBJ2-7, with D maybe TRBD1 (6 bases). The CDR3 is made up of 15 amino acids. CDR1 is DFQATT and CDR2 is SNEGSKA in the germline V gene (reference sequence). Trimming left V 3 bases short and J 6 bases short, with 21 bases between.

With regard to this clonotype: Possible read error: a much larger clone is one base away. The genes are TRBV28 and TRBJ1-2; no firm D call. This CDR3 spans 13 amino acids. Germline CDR1 and CDR2: MDHEN and SYDVKM. The CDR3 sequence is CASGLTLNYGYTF. CDR3 bases: TGTGCCAGCGGTTTGACACTTAACTATGGCTACACCTTC.

On this clonotype itself: A read error is possible here, since a much larger clone lies one base away. The DNA is omitted, as the CDR3 cannot be located on it reliably, and the CDR3 follows TCRdb's listing. The chain employs TRBV9 and TRBJ1-1. Looked up from germline, CDR1 is SGDLS and CDR2 is YYNGEE. Termini included, the CDR3 measures 15 amino acids. CDR3 in amino acids: CASSAWAAGNTEALF.

The table lists this clonotype with many counts. The rearrangement uses TRBV29-1 and TRBJ2-2; D remains unclear. CDR1 and CDR2 from the germline V gene are SQVTM and ANQGSEA. V was cut by 3 bases and J by 5 bases, with 13 bases left in between. This CDR3 comprises 14 residues. CDR3 bases: TGCAGCGTTGAGACTGGGCAGTCGACCGGGGAGCTGTTTTTT. It is translated as CSVETGQSTGELFF.

In this sample, this clonotype turned up many times. The V call is TRBV20-1, the J call TRBJ1-5; D ambiguous. CDR1 and CDR2 from the germline V gene are DFQATT and SNEGSKA (reference sequence). V was clipped by 0 bases and J by 2 bases, with 20 bases between them. The CDR3 totals 18 residues. CDR3 in DNA: TGCAGTGCTAGAGATCGTGGGCAGGCGCCTCTGGGCAATCAGCCCCAGCATTTT. Protein product: CSARDRGQAPLGNQPQHF.

Comment on this clonotype: This clone may be a read error of a much larger clone one base away. This rearrangement joins TRBV29-1 to TRBJ2-1; 11 bases line up with TRBD2. CDR1 SQVTM and CDR2 ANQGSEA come from the germline V gene. The CDR3 extends over 14 amino acids. V shed 8 bases and J 10 bases; nucleotides not matched to a gene: 13. The CDR3 nucleotides read TGCAGCCTCCGAGGAGAACTAGCGGGAGTAGAGCAGTTCTTC. Translating gives CSLRGELAGVEQFF.

On this clonotype: A single base separates this from a much larger clone, so it may be a read error. J is TRBJ2-7 and V is TRBV6-2 or TRBV6-3; possibly TRBD2 for D (6 bases). Germline V gene data show CDR1 as MNHEY and CDR2 as SVGEGT. V was shortened by 5 bases and J by 3 bases, with 20 bases between the two germline ends. This CDR3 is 16 amino acids long. The CDR3 here is CASSKAARDSFYEQYF. The CDR3 DNA sequence: TGTGCCAGCAGTAAAGCGGCCCGGGACTCATTCTACGAGCAGTACTTC.

Comment on this clonotype: One junction end disagrees with the germline gene, perhaps due to a read error. The chain couples TRBV4-1 to TRBJ2-7, with 8 bases fitting TRBD2. Per the germline V gene, CDR1 is MGHRA and CDR2 is YSYEKL. This CDR3 contains 15 residues. The CDR3 bases are TGCGCCAGCAGCCAGGGACCGGGGGGGACCTACGAGCAGTGCTTC. It encodes CASSQGPGGTYEQCF.

In this sample, this clonotype turned up a few times. A much larger clone differs by one base, so this may be a read error. The V call is TRBV18, the J call TRBJ2-7; D remains ambiguous. This CDR3 spans 13 amino acids. The V end was cut by 8 bases, the J end by 3 bases, with 14 bases between. CDR1 KGHSH and CDR2 LQKENI come from the germline V gene. CDR3 nucleotides: TGTGCCAGCGCTCCATCCCCCGGCTACGAGCAGTACTTC. Its translation is CASAPSPGYEQYF. Full variable domain (missing parts from reference TRBV18 and TRBJ2-7): NAGVMQNPRHLVRRRGQEARLRCSPMKGHSHVYWYRQLPEEGLKFMVYLQKENIIDESGMPKERFSAEFPKEGPSILRIQQVVRGDSAAYFCASAPSPGYEQYFGPGTRLTVT.

This clonotype came up many times. The chain links TRBV7-9 to TRBJ2-7; D unclear. V was cut by 5 bases and J by 7 bases, with 12 bases left in between. CDR3 size: 12 residues. The germline CDR1 and CDR2 sequences are SEHNR and FQNEAQ (reference sequence). The CDR3 reads CASSLAGLEQYF. CDR3 bases: TGTGCCAGCAGCCTCGCAGGTTTGGAGCAGTACTTC.

The chain combines TRBV7-2 with TRBJ1-2; maybe TRBD1 (6 bases). The CDR3 is made up of 13 amino acids. Germline V gene sequence: CDR1 SGHTA, CDR2 FQGNSA. V was pared by 1 base and J by 7 bases, with 10 bases between. The CDR3 here is CASSLGGTIGYTF. The CDR3 DNA reads as TGTGCCAGCAGCTTAGGAGGGACAATTGGCTACACCTTC. Full variable domain (rest looked up from reference TRBV7-2 and TRBJ1-2): GAGVSQSPSNKVTEKGKDVELRCDPISGHTALYWYRQSLGQGLEFLIYFQGNSAPDKSGLPSDRFSAERTGGSVSTLTIQRTQQEDSAVYLCASSLGGTIGYTFGSGTRLTVV.

This clonotype was observed a few times. V is TRBV4-2 and J is TRBJ2-7; D is undetermined. V was clipped by 5 bases and J by 3 bases, with 14 bases between them. From germline, CDR1 is LGHNA and CDR2 YNFKEQ. The CDR3 is 14 residues long. The CDR3 loop is CASSSEVAHYEQYF. The CDR3 bases are TGTGCCAGCAGCTCAGAGGTCGCCCACTACGAGCAGTACTTC.

This clonotype was recorded at least ten times. This chain connects TRBV19 to TRBJ2-7; TRBD1 matches at 8 bases. Germline values: CDR1 LNHDA, CDR2 SQIVND (reference sequence). CDR3 length equals 15 residues. With V trimmed by 3 bases and J by 3 bases, 7 bases remained unmatched. CDR3 nucleotides: TGTGCCAGTAGTATTTGGCAGGGGGCGAACTACGAGCAGTACTTC. Its protein is CASSIWQGANYEQYF.

About this clonotype itself: At one end, the junction sequence differs from germline, possibly due to a read error. This rearrangement joins TRBV19 to TRBJ1-1; TRBD1 is a possible D gene (5 bases). From germline, CDR1 is LNHDA and CDR2 SQIVND (reference sequence). This CDR3 is built from 15 residues. DNA of the CDR3: TGTGCCAGTACCTACTCTTGGGGGGAGAACGCTGAAGCTTTCTTT. Protein product: CASTYSWGENAEAFF.

In DNA, the CDR3 is TGTGCCAGCAGCCCGACTAGCGGGGGGCCCCACTACGAGCAGTTCTTC. As protein: CASSPTSGGPHYEQFF. The chain recombines TRBV13 with TRBJ2-7; TRBD2 matches at 13 bases. TRBJ2-1 matches the DNA end more closely, so the J call is doubtful. Germline V gene data show CDR1 as PRHDT and CDR2 as FYEKMQ (reference sequence). There are 16 residues in the CDR3.

The sample holds many counts of this clonotype. The V and J genes are TRBV28 and TRBJ2-3, with TRBD2 matching over 8 bases. Germline values: CDR1 MDHEN, CDR2 SYDVKM. This CDR3 comprises 15 residues. V lost 3 bases to trimming and J lost 0 bases; unmatched junction nucleotides: 2. CDR3 DNA: TGTGCCAGCAGTTTCCGACTAGCGAGCACAGATACGCAGTATTTT. It encodes CASSFRLASTDTQYF.